This T cell receptor beta chain was identified in a study of shared clonotypes between healthy human individuals. Study conclusions and caveats: Memory subsets generally showed lower estimated richness than naive subsets. Clonotype sharing among donors was expected to depend on sequencing depth.

This table comes from immunoSEQ multiplex PCR, and its TCRdb copy is limited to in-frame clones, with some not included. In the table there are approximately 590,000 clones, about 95% of which are singletons. Notes on this clone: Its antigen is as yet unknown.

Selected positively for CCR7 and CD45RO-negative, naive CD8 cells excluded terminally differentiated effector memory CD45RA+ cells. Caucasian adults residing in Nashville, Tennessee made up all the donors. Germline V gene sequence: CDR1 LNHNV, CDR2 YYDKDF (reference sequence). Trimming cost V 8 bases and J 3 bases, with 1 base left between them. CDR3 size: 10 residues. V gene TRBV15 combines with J gene TRBJ2-2; no reliable D call. The clonotype was recovered from a woman aged 30 to 39 in good health. The sample taken for sequencing was naive CD8+ T cells sorted from blood. The CDR3 loop reads CATHTGELFF. CDR3 in DNA: TGTGCCACCCACACCGGGGAGCTGTTTTTT.